This T cell receptor beta chain originates from a study of cytomegalovirus exposure and HLA in healthy donors. Study-level points and caveats: Several top significant clusters appeared, in a later analysis, to be linked to common viral pathogens. In an earlier analysis, productive rearrangement rates for most beta V segments clustered near 87% or 30%.

In the case of this clone: Antigen specificity is unknown.

Researchers ran the PCR with 60 Vbeta and 13 Jbeta primers. Assay: immunoSEQ multiplex PCR; the TCRdb copy retains only in-frame clones and omits some. The sample comprises about 180,000 clones, roughly 85% of which are singletons, and 6.3% rests with the top ten. The ends lost 5 bases at V and 1 base at J; junction bases unmatched: 5. CDR3 length: 15 amino acids. Germline CDR1 reads MNHEY; CDR2 reads SVGAGI. The sequencing input was PBMCs. The chain carries TRBV6-5 and TRBJ2-5, with 9 bases that match TRBD2. The origin of this receptor is a man aged 35 to 55 in good health and CMV-seropositive. In DNA, the CDR3 is TGTGCCAGCAGTCCGGGACTAGCACGCCAAGAGACCCAGTACTTC. It translates to CASSPGLARQETQYF.